The TCR beta chain described here comes from a study of technical replicates of blood from a handful of donors. Generated by immunoSEQ multiplex PCR, the TCRdb table keeps only in-frame clones and is missing some. This table holds about 13,000 clones, about 76% found once. This sequence originates from a human donor in good health. Sequenced sample: PBMCs.

The CDR3 DNA reads TGTGCCAGCAGTTACCAACCCGACAGGGGCCAGTTCTTC. Translating gives CASSYQPDRGQFF. This rearrangement joins TRBV6-5 to TRBJ2-1, with 8 bases identical to TRBD1. After removal of 2 bases from V and 13 bases from J, the junction contained 7 bases not matched to a gene. This CDR3 is built from 13 residues. Germline V gives CDR1 MNHEY, CDR2 SVGAGI.